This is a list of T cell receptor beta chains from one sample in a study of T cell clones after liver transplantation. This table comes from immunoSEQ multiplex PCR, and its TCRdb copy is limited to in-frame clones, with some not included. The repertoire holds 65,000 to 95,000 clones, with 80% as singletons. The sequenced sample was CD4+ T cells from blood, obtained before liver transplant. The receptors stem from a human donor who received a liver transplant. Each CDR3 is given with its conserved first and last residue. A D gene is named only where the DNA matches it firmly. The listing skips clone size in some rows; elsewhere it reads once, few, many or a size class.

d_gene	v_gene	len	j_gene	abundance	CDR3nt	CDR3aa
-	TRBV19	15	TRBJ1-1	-	TGTGCCAGTCGTCCCGGGCCGTATCGGAGCACTGAAGCTTTCTTT	CASRPGPYRSTEAFF
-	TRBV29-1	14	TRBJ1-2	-	TGCAGCGTTGACCCCGGGGGCGCTAACTATGGCTACACCTTC	CSVDPGGANYGYTF
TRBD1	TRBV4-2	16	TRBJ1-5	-	TGTGCCAGCAGCCGACCGGGACAGGGATTATATCAGCCCCAGCATTTT	CASSRPGQGLYQPQHF
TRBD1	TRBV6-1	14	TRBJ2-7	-	TGTGCCAGCAGTTCCAGGACAGGGACCTACGAGCAGTACTTC	CASSSRTGTYEQYF
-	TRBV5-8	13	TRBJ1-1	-	TGTGCCAGCAGCCTTCAGACAGTTCTCAAAGCTTTCTTT	CASSLQTVLKAFF
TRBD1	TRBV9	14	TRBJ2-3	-	TGTGCCAGCAGCCTGGGACAGAACACAGATACGCAGTATTTT	CASSLGQNTDTQYF
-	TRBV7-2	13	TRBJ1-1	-	TGTGCCAGCAGCGGACAGCCGAACACTGAAGCTTTCTTT	CASSGQPNTEAFF
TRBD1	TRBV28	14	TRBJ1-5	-	TGTGCCAGCAGGGACAGGGGGCTGCGGCAGCCCCAGCATTTT	CASRDRGLRQPQHF
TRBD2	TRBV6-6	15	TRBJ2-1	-	TGTGCCAGCAGAACGACTAGCGGGAGTGGGGATGAGCAGTTCTTC	CASRTTSGSGDEQFF
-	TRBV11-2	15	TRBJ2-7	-	TGTGCCAGCAGCTTAGGGCACCGAAATTACGGCGAGCAGTACTTC	CASSLGHRNYGEQYF
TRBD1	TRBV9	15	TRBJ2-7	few	TGTGCCAGCAGCATCCAACCGGGACAGGCCTACGAGCAGTACTTC	CASSIQPGQAYEQYF
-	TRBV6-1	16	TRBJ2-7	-	TGTGCCAGCAGTGAACCGGCGGTGGGACGATCCTACGAGCAGTACTTC	CASSEPAVGRSYEQYF
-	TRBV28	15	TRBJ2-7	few	TGTGCCAGCAGTTTGGGACGCCTGACCCTCTACGAGCAGTACTTC	CASSLGRLTLYEQYF
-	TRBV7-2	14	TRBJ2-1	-	TGTGCCAGCAGCGACAGAGGGCTTTATAATGAGCAGTTCTTC	CASSDRGLYNEQFF
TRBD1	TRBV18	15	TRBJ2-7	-	TGTGCCAGCTCACCCATACAGGGGCCGGCAAACGAGCAGTACTTC	CASSPIQGPANEQYF
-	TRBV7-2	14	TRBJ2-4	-	TGTGCCAGCAGCTTGGGCCCGGGGATAAGCATTCAGTACTTC	CASSLGPGISIQYF
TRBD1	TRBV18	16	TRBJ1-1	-	TGTGCCAGCTCACAGGAGATTAACAGGGGGCTCACTGAAGCTTTCTTT	CASSQEINRGLTEAFF
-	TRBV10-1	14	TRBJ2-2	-	TGCGCCAGCAGAGATTCAGGGCGCGCCGGGGAGCTGTTTTTT	CASRDSGRAGELFF
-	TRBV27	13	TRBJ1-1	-	TGTGCCAGCAGTTTAGGGGGGCTGGCTGAAGCTTTCTTT	CASSLGGLAEAFF
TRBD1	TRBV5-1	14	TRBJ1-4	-	TGCGCCAGCAGCCCGGGACAGATTAATGAAAAACTGTTTTTT	CASSPGQINEKLFF
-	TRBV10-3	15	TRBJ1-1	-	TGTGCCATCAGTGAGTCGAAGGTTCTAAACACTGAAGCTTTCTTT	CAISESKVLNTEAFF
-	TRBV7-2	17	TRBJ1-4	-	TGTGCCAGCAGCCCACCTTTTGCGGGGACAACTAATGAAAAACTGTTTTTT	CASSPPFAGTTNEKLFF
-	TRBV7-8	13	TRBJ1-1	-	TGTGCCAGCAGCTTACAGGGTGGAACTGAAGCTTTCTTT	CASSLQGGTEAFF